This T cell receptor beta chain stems from a study of cytomegalovirus exposure and HLA in healthy donors. The V segment lost 7 bases and the J segment 5 bases; nucleotides outside the gene matches: 13. The CDR3 is made up of 15 amino acids. Germline V gene data show CDR1 as SGHTA and CDR2 as FQGNSA. Use of 60 Vbeta and 13 Jbeta primers characterized the PCR. Sequencing used immunoSEQ multiplex PCR; TCRdb keeps in-frame clones, though not all of them. Of approximately 210,000 clones in the sample, around 79% were seen once. The genes are TRBV7-2 and TRBJ2-7; 8 bases are a match to TRBD1. This sequence was found in a woman aged 45-65 years in good health and CMV-seronegative. Specimen: PBMCs. The CDR3 sequence is CASIGQGTGLHEQYF. As DNA, the CDR3 is TGTGCCAGCATCGGACAAGGGACAGGTCTCCACGAGCAGTACTTC.